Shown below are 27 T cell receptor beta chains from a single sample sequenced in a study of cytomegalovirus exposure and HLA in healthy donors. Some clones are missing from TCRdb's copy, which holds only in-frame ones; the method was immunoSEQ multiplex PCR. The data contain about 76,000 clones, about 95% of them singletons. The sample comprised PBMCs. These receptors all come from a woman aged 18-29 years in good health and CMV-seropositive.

The CDR3 spells CASTGAGTSDYEQYF. The DNA of the CDR3 is TGCGCCAGCACCGGGGCCGGGACTAGCGACTACGAGCAGTACTTC. This rearrangement joins TRBV5-1 to TRBJ2-7; TRBD2 matches 10 bases. CDR1 is SGHRS and CDR2 is YFSETQ in the germline V gene. The ends lost 6 bases at V and 3 bases at J; junction bases unmatched: 9. The CDR3 totals 15 residues.

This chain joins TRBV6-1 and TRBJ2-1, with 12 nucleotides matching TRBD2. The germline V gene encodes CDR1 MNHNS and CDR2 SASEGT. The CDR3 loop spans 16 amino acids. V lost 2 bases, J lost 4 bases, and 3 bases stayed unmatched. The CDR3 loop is CASSEFGTSGYNEQFF. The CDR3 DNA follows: TGTGCCAGCAGTGAATTTGGGACTAGCGGGTACAATGAGCAGTTCTTC.

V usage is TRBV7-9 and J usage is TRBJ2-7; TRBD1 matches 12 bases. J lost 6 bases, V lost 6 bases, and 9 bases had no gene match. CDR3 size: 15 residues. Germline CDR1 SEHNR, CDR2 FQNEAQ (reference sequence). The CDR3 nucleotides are TGTGCCAGCAGGCTACCGGGACAGGGGGCCTGCGAGCAGTACTTC. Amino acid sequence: CASRLPGQGACEQYF.

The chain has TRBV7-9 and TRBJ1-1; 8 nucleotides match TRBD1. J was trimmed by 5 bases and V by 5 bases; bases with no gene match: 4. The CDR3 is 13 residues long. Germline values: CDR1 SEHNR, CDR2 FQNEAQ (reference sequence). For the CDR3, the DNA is TGTGCCAGCAGCATTACAGGGGGGACTGAAGCTTTCTTT. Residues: CASSITGGTEAFF.

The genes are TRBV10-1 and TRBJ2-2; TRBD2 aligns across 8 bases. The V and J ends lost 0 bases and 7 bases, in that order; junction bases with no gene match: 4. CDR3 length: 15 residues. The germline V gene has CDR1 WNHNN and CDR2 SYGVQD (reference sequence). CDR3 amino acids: CASSESRGGIGELFF. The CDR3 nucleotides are TGCGCCAGCAGTGAGTCACGGGGGGGCATCGGGGAGCTGTTTTTT.

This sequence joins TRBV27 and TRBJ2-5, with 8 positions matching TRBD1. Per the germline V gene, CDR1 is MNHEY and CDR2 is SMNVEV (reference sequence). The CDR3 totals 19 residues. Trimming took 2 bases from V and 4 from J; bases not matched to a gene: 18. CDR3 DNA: TGTGCCAGCAGTTTACGGGCTTCGGCAGGGGGCTCACGGGTAGAGACCCAGTACTTC. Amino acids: CASSLRASAGGSRVETQYF.

CDR3 nucleotide sequence: TGTGCCAGCAGCTTGCCCCCAAGGACAGGGGATGGCTACACCTTC. Encoded protein: CASSLPPRTGDGYTF. This chain connects TRBV5-6 to TRBJ1-2; 9 positions agree with TRBD1. The CDR3 sequence is 15 residues long. From germline, CDR1 is SGHDT and CDR2 YYEEEE. V shed 1 base and J 6 bases; nucleotides not matched to a gene: 7.

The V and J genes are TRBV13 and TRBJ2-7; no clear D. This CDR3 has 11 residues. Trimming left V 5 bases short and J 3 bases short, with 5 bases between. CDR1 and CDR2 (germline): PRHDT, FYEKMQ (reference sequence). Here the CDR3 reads CASSVNYEQYF. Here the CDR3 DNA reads TGTGCCAGCAGCGTCAACTACGAGCAGTACTTC.

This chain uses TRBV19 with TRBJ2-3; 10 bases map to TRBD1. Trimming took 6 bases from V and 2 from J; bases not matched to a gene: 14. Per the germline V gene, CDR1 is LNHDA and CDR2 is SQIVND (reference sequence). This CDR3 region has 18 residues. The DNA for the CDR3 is TGTGCCAGTAGCATTCACCCCGGGACAGGGGTTTTCACAGATACGCAGTATTTT. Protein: CASSIHPGTGVFTDTQYF.

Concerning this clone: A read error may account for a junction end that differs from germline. For the CDR3, the DNA is TGCGTCAGCAGTGTTATTCTGGGAGCCTCCTATAATTCACCCCTCCACTTT. Translating it yields CVSSVILGASYNSPLHF. The gene calls are TRBV10-2 and TRBJ1-6; no firm D call. The CDR3 has 17 residues. Germline V CDR1 and CDR2: WSHSY, SAAADI.

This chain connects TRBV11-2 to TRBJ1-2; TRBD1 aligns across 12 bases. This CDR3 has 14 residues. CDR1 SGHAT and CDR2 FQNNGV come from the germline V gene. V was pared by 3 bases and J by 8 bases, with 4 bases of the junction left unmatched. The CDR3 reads CASSFSGTGGGYTF. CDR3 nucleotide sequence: TGTGCCAGCAGCTTCTCCGGGACAGGGGGCGGCTACACCTTC.

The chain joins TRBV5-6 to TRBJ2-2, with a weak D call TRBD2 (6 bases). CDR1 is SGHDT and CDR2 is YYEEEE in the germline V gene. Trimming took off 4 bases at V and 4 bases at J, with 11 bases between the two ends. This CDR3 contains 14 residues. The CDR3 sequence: CASSPLGGTGELFF. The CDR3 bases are TGTGCCAGCAGCCCACTGGGGGGCACCGGGGAGCTGTTTTTT.

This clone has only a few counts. The CDR3 nucleotides read TGTGCCAGCTCACCTATGGGCGGAAACACCATATATTTT. Translating gives CASSPMGGNTIYF. V is TRBV18 and J is TRBJ1-3; D gene ambiguous. This CDR3 has 13 residues. Germline loops: CDR1 KGHSH, CDR2 LQKENI. Between the trimmed V and J ends, which lost 3 bases and 4 bases, there was a span of 7 bases.

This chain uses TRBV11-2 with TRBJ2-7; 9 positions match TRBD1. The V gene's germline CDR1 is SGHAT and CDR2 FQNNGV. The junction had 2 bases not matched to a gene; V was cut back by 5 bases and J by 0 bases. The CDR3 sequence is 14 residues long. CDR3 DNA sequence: TGTGCCAGCAGCCCGGGACAGGGCTCCTACGAGCAGTACTTC. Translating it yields CASSPGQGSYEQYF.

In DNA form, the CDR3 reads TGTGCCGGCCGGACAGGGGAGGTCGGGGAGCTGTTTTTT. As protein: CAGRTGEVGELFF. The V call is TRBV6-1, the J call TRBJ2-2, with 9 positions matching TRBD1. CDR1 MNHNS and CDR2 SASEGT come from the germline V gene. The junction had 8 bases not matched to a gene; V was cut back by 11 bases and J by 7 bases. This CDR3 is 13 amino acids long.

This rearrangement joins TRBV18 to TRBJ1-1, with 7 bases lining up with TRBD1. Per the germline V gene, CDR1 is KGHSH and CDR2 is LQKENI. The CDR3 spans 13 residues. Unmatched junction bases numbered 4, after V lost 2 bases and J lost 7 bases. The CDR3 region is CASSPITGDEAFF. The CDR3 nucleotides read TGTGCCAGCTCACCAATCACAGGGGATGAAGCTTTCTTT.

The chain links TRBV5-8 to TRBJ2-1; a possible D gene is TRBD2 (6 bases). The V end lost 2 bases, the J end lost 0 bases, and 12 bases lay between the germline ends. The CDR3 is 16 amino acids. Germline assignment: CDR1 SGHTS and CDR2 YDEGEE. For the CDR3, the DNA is TGTGCCAGCAGCTTAGCTAGCGTACCCTCCTACAATGAGCAGTTCTTC. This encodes CASSLASVPSYNEQFF.

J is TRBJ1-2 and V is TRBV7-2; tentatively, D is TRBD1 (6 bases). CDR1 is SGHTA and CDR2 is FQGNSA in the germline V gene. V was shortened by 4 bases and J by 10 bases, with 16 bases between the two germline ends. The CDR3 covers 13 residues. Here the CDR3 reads CASSSGNREVYTF. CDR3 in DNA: TGTGCCAGCAGCTCTGGGAACAGGGAAGTCTACACCTTC.

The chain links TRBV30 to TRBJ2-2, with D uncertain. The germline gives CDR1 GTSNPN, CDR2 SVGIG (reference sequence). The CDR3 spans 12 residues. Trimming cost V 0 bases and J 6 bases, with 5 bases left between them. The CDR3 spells CAWSVGPGELFF. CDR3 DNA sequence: TGTGCCTGGAGTGTCGGTCCCGGGGAGCTGTTTTTT.

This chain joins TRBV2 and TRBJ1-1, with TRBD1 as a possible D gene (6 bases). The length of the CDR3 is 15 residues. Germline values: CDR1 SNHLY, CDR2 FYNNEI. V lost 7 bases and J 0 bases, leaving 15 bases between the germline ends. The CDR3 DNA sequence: TGTGCCAGCATCAGGGGCGAGACCATGAACACTGAAGCTTTCTTT. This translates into CASIRGETMNTEAFF.

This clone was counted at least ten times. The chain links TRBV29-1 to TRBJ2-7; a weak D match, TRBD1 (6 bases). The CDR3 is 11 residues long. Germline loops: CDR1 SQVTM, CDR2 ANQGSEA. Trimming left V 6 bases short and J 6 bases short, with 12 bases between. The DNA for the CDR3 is TGCAGCGTCACAGGGTCGGGCGAGCAGTACTTC. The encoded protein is CSVTGSGEQYF.

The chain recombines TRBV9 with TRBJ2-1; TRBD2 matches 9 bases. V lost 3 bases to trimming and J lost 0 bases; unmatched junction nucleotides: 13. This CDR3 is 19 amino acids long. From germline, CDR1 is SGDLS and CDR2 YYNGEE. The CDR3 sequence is CASSAFMTSGTGSYNEQFF. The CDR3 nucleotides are TGTGCCAGCAGCGCCTTCATGACTAGCGGAACCGGCTCCTACAATGAGCAGTTCTTC.

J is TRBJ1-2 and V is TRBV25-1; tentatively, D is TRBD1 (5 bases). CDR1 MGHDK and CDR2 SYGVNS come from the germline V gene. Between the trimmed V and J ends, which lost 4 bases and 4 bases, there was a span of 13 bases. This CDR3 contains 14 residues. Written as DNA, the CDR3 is TGTGCCAGCAGTGCGCAGGGATTTAGCTATGGCTACACCTTC. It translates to CASSAQGFSYGYTF.

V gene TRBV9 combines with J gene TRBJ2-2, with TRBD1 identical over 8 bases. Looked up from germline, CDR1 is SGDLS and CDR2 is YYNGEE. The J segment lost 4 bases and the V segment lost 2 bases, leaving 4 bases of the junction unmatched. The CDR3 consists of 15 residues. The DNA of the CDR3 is TGTGCCAGCAGCGTTGGACAGGGCGGCACCGGGGAGCTGTTTTTT. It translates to CASSVGQGGTGELFF. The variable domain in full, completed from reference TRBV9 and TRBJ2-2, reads DSGVTQTPKHLITATGQRVTLRCSPRSGDLSVYWYQQSLDQGLQFLIQYYNGEERAKGNILERFSAQQFPDLHSELNLSSLELGDSALYFCASSVGQGGTGELFFGEGSRLTVL.

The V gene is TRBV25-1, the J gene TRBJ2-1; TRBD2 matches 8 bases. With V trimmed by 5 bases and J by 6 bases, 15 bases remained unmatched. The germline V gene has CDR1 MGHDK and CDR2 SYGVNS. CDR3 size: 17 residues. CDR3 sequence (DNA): TGTGCCAGCAGTCAAAACGGTAACGGGAGGGCCGGCAATGAGCAGTTCTTC. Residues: CASSQNGNGRAGNEQFF.

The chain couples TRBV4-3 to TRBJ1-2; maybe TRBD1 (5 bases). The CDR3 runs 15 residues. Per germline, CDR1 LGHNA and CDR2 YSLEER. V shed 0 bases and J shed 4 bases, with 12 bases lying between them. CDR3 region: CASSQDARASYGYTF. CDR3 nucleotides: TGCGCCAGCAGCCAAGATGCCAGGGCTTCCTATGGCTACACCTTC.

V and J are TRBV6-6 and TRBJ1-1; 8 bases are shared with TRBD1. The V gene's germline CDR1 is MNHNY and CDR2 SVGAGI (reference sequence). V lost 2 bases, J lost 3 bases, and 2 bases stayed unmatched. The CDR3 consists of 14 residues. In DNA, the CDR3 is TGTGCCAGCAGTTACGGACAGGGTGACACTGAAGCTTTCTTT. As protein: CASSYGQGDTEAFF.